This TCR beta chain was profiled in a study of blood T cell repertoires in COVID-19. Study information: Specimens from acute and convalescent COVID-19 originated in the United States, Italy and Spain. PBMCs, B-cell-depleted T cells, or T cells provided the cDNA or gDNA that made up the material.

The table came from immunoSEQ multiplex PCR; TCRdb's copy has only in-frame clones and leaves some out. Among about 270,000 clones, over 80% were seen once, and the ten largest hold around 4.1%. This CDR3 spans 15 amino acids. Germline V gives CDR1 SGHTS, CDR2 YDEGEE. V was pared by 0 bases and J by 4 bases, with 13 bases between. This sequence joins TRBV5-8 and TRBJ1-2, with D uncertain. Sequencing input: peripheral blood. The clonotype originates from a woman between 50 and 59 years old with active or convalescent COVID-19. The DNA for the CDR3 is TGTGCCAGCAGCTTGGTAGGCGGAGGAACCTATGGCTACACCTTC. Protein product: CASSLVGGGTYGYTF.